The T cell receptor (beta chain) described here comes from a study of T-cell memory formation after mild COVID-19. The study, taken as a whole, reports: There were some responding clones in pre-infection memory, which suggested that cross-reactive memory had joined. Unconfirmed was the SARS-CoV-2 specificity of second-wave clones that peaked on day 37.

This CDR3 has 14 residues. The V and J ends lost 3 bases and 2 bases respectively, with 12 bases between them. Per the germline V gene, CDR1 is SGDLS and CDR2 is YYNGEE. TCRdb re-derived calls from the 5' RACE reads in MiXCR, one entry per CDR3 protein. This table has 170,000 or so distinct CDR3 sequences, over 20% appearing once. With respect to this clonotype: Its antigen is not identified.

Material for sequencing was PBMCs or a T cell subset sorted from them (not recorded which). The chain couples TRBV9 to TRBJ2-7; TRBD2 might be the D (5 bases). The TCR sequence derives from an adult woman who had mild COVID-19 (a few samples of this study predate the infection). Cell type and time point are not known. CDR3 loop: CASSEGGLPYEQYF. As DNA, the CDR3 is TGTGCCAGCAGCGAAGGCGGGCTTCCCTACGAGCAGTACTTC.